This is a list of T cell receptor beta chains from one sample in a study of T cells after yellow fever vaccination. Via MiXCR, TCRdb re-called the 5' RACE reads, giving one row per CDR3 protein. The sample consists of some 560,000 distinct CDR3 sequences, less than 20% of them appearing once. The material sequenced was PBMCs, taken around 5 days after the first yellow fever vaccination. These receptors came from a man younger than 35 who received the YFV17D yellow fever vaccine. CDR3s include the opening cysteine and the closing phenylalanine or tryptophan. The D gene is left open where the match is weak. Only some rows state a clone size, as once, few, many or a class for expanded clones.

V gene	clone size	D gene	J gene	CDR3 DNA	CDR3 protein
TRBV20-1	few	TRBD1	TRBJ2-5	TGCAGTGCTAGAGGACCGACAGGGAACCAAGAGACCCAGTACTTC	CSARGPTGNQETQYF
TRBV5-6	.	TRBD2	TRBJ2-2	TGTGCCAGCAGCTTGCCGGGGAAGACTAGCGGGGCGAACACCGGGGAGCTGTTTTTT	CASSLPGKTSGANTGELFF
TRBV5-1	.	TRBD2	TRBJ2-3	TGCGCCAGCAGCTTGGCCCTAACTAGCGGGGAAGGAGATACGCAGTATTTT	CASSLALTSGEGDTQYF
TRBV5-1	.	.	TRBJ2-1	TGCGCCAGCAGCTTGTCTCAGGGTATCTACAATGAGCAGTTCTTC	CASSLSQGIYNEQFF
TRBV24-1	few	.	TRBJ2-1	TGTGCCACCAGTGATTCGAGGGGTTCGGGAAATGAGCAGTTCTTC	CATSDSRGSGNEQFF
TRBV4-2	many	TRBD2	TRBJ2-7	TGTGCCAGCAGCCAAATCACCGGGACTAGCGGCTACGAGCAGTACTTC	CASSQITGTSGYEQYF
TRBV5-4	.	.	TRBJ1-5	TGTGCCAGCAGCCGGTCAGGGGAAGGCAATCAGCCCCAGCATTTT	CASSRSGEGNQPQHF
TRBV6-5	.	.	TRBJ2-5	TGTGCCAGCATCGGTAGCGGAGAGACCCAGTACTTC	CASIGSGETQYF
TRBV18	many	.	TRBJ1-2	TGTGCCAGCCGGGTTGAGGATGGCTACACCTTC	CASRVEDGYTF
TRBV6-2/TRBV6-3	many	TRBD2	TRBJ2-3	TGTGCCAGCAGTTCCAGCGGGGGCCCGCAGTATTTT	CASSSSGGPQYF
TRBV20-1	.	.	TRBJ2-2	TGCAGTGCTAGAGCCCCCGGGACTCAAAGCACCGGGGAGCTGTTTTTT	CSARAPGTQSTGELFF
TRBV27	many	.	TRBJ2-1	TGTGCCAGCAGTTTGAAGTGGGCGGCGAATGAGCAGTTCTTC	CASSLKWAANEQFF
TRBV6-1	few	.	TRBJ1-1	TGTGCCAGCAGTGCCGGGTGGAACACTGAAGCTTTCTTT	CASSAGWNTEAFF
TRBV20-1	few	.	TRBJ1-1	TGCAGTGCTAGGGACCCGACGGACCCGAACACTGAAGCTTTCTTT	CSARDPTDPNTEAFF
TRBV11-2	many	.	TRBJ2-1	TGTGCCAGCAGCTTAGGACGGAACAATGAGCAGTTCTTC	CASSLGRNNEQFF
TRBV5-1	few	.	TRBJ2-2	TGCGCCAGCACCCCTAGCGATCACACCGGGGAGCTGTTTTTT	CASTPSDHTGELFF
TRBV5-1	few	.	TRBJ2-5	TGCGCCAGCAGCTTGGGTGCTGGTAGGCGGGAAGAGACCCAGTACTTC	CASSLGAGRREETQYF
TRBV12-3/TRBV12-4	.	.	TRBJ1-5	TGTGCCAGCAGTTTAGGGGCAGGGCCTCAGCCCCAGCATTTT	CASSLGAGPQPQHF
TRBV9	few	.	TRBJ1-1	TGTGCCAGCAGCTCAACGGACCAGGCGAGGAACACTGAAGCTTTCTTT	CASSSTDQARNTEAFF
TRBV2	.	TRBD1	TRBJ1-6	TGTGCCAGCAGGAAAGACAGGGGGTGGGGATCACCCCTCCACTTT	CASRKDRGWGSPLHF
TRBV4-1	few	.	TRBJ2-1	TGCGCCAGCAGCCAAGATCGAGGTCCTAATGAGCAGTTCTTC	CASSQDRGPNEQFF
TRBV11-2	.	.	TRBJ2-5	TGTGTCAGCAGCTTAGTCCCCGGCTCGGTGGGGCAGACCCAGTACTTC	CVSSLVPGSVGQTQYF